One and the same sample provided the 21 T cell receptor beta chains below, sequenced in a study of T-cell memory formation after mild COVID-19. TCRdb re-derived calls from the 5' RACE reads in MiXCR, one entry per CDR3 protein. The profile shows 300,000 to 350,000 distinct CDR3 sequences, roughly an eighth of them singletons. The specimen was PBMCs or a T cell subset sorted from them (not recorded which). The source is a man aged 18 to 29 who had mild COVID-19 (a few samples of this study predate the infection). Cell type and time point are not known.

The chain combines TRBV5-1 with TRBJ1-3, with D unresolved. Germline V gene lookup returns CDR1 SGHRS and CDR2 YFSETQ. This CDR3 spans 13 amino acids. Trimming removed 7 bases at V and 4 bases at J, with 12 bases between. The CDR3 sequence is CASAVGSGNTIYF. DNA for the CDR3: TGCGCCAGCGCCGTGGGGTCGGGAAACACCATATATTTT.

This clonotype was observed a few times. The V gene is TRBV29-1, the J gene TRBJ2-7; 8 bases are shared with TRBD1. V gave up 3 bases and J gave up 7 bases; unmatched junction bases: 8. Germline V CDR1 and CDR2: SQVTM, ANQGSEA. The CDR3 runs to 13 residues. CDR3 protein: CSVDRQGMKEQYF. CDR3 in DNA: TGCAGCGTTGATAGACAGGGGATGAAAGAGCAGTACTTC.

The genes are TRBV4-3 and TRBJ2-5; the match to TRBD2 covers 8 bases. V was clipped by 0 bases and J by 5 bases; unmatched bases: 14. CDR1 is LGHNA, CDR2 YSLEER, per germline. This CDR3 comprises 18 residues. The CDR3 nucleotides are TGCGCCAGCAGCCAAGACGGGGCTAGCGGGCCACCTGGGGAGACCCAGTACTTC. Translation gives CASSQDGASGPPGETQYF.

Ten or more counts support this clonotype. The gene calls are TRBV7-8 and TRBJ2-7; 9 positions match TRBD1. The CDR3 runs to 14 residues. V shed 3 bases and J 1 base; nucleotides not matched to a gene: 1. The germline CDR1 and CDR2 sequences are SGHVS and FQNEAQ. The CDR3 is CASSFGTGSYEQYV. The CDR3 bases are TGTGCCAGCAGCTTTGGGACAGGGTCCTACGAGCAGTACGTC.

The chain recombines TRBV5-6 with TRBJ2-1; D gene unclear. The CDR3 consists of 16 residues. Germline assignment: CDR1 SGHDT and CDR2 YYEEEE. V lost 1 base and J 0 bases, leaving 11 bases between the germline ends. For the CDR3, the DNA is TGTGCCAGCAGCTTGTCGTCCGTCGGCTCCTACAATGAGCAGTTCTTC. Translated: CASSLSSVGSYNEQFF. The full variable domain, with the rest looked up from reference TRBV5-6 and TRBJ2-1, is DAGVTQSPTHLIKTRGQQVTLRCSPKSGHDTVSWYQQALGQGPQFIFQYYEEEERQRGNFPDRFSGHQFPNYSSELNVNALLLGDSALYLCASSLSSVGSYNEQFFGPGTRLTVL.

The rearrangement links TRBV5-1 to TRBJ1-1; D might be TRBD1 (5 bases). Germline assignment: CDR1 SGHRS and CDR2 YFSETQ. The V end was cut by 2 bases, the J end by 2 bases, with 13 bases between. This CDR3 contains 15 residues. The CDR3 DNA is TGCGCCAGCAGCTTATTTGTGCAGGGAAACACTGAAGCTTTCTTT. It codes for CASSLFVQGNTEAFF.

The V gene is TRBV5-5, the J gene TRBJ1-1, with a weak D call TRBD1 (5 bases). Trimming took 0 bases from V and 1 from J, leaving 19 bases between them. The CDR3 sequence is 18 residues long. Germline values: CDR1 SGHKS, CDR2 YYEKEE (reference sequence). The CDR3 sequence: CASSLDAGDGRRNTEAFF. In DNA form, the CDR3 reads TGTGCCAGCAGCTTGGACGCGGGGGACGGACGGAGGAACACTGAAGCTTTCTTT.

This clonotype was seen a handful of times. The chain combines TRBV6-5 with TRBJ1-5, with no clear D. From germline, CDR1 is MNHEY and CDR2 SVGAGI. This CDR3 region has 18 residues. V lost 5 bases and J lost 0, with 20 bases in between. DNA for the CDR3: TGTGCCAGCAGTCCGACTCGCCCCCGGGGAGGTAGCAATCAGCCCCAGCATTTT. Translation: CASSPTRPRGGSNQPQHF.

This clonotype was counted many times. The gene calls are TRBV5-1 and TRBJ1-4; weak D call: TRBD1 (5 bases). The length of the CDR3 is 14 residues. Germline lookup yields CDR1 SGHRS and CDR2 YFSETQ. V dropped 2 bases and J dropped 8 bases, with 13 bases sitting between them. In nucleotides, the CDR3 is TGCGCCAGCAGCTTTTCGGGGGGAGAAGAAAAACTGTTTTTT. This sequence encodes CASSFSGGEEKLFF.

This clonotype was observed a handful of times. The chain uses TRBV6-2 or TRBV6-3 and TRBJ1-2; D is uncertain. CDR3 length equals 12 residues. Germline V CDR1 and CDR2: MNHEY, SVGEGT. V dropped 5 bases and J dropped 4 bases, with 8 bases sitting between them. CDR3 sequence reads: CASSLRTYGYTF. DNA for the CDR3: TGTGCCAGCAGTCTACGGACCTATGGCTACACCTTC.

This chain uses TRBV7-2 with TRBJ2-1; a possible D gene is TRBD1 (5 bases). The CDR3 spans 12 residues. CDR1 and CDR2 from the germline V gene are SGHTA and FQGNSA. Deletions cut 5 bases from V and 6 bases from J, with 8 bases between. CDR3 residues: CASSPDSNEQFF. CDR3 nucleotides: TGTGCCAGCAGCCCAGACAGCAATGAGCAGTTCTTC.

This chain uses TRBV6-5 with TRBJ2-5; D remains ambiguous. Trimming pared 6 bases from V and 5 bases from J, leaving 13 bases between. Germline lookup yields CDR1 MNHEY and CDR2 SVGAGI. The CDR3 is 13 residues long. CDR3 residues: CASSYQRRETQYF. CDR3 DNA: TGTGCCAGCAGCTACCAAAGGCGTGAGACCCAGTACTTC.

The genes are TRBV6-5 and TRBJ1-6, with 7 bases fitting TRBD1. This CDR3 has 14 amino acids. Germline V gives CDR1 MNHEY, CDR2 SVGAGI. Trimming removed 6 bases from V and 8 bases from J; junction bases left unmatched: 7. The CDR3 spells CASRRDRFYSPLHF. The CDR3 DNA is TGTGCCAGCAGACGGGACAGATTCTATTCACCCCTCCACTTT.

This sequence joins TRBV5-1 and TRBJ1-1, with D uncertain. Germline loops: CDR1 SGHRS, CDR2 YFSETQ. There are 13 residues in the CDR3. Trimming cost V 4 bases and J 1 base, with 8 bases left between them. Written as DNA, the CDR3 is TGCGCCAGCAGCGAACTGGAGAACACTGAAGCTTTCTTT. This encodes CASSELENTEAFF. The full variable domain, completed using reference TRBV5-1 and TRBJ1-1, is KAGVTQTPRYLIKTRGQQVTLSCSPISGHRSVSWYQQTPGQGLQFLFEYFSETQRNKGNFPGRFSGRQFSNSRSEMNVSTLELGDSALYLCASSELENTEAFFGQGTRLTVV.

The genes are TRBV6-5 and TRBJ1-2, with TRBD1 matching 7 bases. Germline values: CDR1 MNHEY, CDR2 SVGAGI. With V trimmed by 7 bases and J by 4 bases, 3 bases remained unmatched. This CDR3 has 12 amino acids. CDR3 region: CASMAGGYGYTF. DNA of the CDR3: TGTGCCAGCATGGCAGGGGGCTATGGCTACACCTTC.

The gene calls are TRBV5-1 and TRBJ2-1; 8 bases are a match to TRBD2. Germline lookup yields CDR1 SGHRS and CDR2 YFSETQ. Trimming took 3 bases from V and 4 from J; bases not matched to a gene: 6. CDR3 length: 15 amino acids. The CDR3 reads CASSSAGTRYNEQFF. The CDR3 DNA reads TGCGCCAGCAGCTCCGCCGGGACTAGATACAATGAGCAGTTCTTC.

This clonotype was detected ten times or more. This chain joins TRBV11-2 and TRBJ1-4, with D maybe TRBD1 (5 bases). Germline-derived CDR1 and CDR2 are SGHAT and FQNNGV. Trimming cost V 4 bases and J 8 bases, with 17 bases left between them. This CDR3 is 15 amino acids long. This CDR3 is CASSSWTTRREKLFF. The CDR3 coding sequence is TGTGCCAGCAGCTCGTGGACAACTCGGCGGGAAAAACTGTTTTTT. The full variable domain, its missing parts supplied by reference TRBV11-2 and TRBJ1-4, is EAGVAQSPRYKIIEKRQSVAFWCNPISGHATLYWYQQILGQGPKLLIQFQNNGVVDDSQLPKDRFSAERLKGVDSTLKIQPAKLEDSAVYLCASSSWTTRREKLFFGSGTQLSVL.

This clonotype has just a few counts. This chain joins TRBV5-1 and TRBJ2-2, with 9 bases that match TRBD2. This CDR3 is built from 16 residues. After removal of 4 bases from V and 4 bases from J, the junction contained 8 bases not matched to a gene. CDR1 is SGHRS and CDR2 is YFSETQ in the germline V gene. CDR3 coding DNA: TGCGCCAGCAGCCTCCTAGCGGGGTCACTCACCGGGGAGCTGTTTTTT. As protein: CASSLLAGSLTGELFF.

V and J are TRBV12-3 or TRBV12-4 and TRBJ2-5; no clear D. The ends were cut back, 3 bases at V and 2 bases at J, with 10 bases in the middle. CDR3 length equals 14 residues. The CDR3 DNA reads TGTGCCAGCAGTTTTACCGGGTCACAAGAGACCCAGTACTTC. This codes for CASSFTGSQETQYF.

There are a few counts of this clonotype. The DNA for the CDR3 is TGCGCCAGCAGCCAGGGTACGGGGGACTCTGGAAACACCATATATTTT. This translates into CASSQGTGDSGNTIYF. This chain links TRBV4-3 with TRBJ1-3; D perhaps matches TRBD1 (5 bases). V lost 3 bases to trimming and J lost 0 bases, with 12 bases between them. The CDR3 has 16 residues. Germline-derived CDR1 and CDR2 are LGHNA and YSLEER.

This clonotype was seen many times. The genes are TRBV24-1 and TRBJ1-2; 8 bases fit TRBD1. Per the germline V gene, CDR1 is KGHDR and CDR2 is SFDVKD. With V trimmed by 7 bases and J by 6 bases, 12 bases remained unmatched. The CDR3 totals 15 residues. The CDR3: CATSAGTGTVDGYTF. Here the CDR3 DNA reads TGTGCCACCAGCGCCGGGACAGGCACTGTCGATGGCTACACCTTC.